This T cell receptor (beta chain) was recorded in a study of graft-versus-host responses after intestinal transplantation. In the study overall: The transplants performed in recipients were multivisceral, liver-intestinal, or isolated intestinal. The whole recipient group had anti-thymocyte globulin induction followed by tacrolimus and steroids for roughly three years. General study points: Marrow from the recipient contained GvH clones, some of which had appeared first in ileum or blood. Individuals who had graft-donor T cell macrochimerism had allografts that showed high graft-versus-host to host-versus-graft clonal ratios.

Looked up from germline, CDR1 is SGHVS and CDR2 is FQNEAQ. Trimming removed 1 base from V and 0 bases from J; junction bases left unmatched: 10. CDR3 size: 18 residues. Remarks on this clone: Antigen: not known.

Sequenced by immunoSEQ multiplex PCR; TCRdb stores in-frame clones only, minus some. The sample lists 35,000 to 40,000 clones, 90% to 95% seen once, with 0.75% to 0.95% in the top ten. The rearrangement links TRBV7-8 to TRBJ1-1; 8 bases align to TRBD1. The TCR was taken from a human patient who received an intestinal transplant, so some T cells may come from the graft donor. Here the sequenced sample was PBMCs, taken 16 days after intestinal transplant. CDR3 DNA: TGTGCCAGCAGCTTAGGGCGACAGGGGTGGAACATGAACACTGAAGCTTTCTTT. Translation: CASSLGRQGWNMNTEAFF. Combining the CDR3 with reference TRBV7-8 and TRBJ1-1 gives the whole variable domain GAGVSQSPRYKVAKRGQDVALRCDPISGHVSLFWYQQALGQGPEFLTYFQNEAQLDKSGLPSDRFFAERPEGSVSTLKIQRTQQEDSAVYLCASSLGRQGWNMNTEAFFGQGTRLTVV.